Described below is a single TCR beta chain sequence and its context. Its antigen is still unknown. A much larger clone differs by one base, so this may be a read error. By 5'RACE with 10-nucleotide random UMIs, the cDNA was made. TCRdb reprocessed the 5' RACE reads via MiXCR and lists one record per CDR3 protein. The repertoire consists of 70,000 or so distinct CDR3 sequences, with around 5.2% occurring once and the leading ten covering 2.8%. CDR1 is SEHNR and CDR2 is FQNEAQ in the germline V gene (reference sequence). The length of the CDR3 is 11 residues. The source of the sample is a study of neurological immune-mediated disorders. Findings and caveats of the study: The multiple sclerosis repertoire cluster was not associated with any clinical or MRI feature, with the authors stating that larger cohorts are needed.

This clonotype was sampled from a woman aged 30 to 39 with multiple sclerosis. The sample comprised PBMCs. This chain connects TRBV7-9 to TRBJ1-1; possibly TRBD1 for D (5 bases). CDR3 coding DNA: TGTGCCAGCAGATTAGGGGAGGCAGCTTTCTTT. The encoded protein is CASRLGEAAFF.